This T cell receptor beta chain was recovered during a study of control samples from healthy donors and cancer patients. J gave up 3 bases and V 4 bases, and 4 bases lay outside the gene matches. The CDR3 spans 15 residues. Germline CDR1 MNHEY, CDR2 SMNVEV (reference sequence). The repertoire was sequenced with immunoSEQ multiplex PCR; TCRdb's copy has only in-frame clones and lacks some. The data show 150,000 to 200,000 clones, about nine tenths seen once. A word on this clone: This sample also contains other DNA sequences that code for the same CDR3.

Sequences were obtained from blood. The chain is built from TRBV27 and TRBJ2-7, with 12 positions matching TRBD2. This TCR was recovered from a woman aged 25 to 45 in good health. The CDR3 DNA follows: TGTGCCAGCAGTTCACCGACTAGCGGGAGCTACGAGCAGTACTTC. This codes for CASSSPTSGSYEQYF.